This is a list of T cell receptor beta chains from one sample in a study of blood T cell repertoires in COVID-19. Profiled with immunoSEQ multiplex PCR; TCRdb holds only in-frame clones, not every one. The table includes hundreds of thousands of clones, roughly nine tenths detected once. Sequenced sample: PBMCs or T cells enriched from blood (not recorded which). These receptors were collected from a woman younger than 45 who had recovered from COVID-19. Each CDR3 is given without its conserved first and last residue. The order of the fields is J gene, V gene, CDR3 protein.

TRBJ2-3,TRBV12-3/TRBV12-4,ASSQETDTQY
TRBJ2-7,TRBV2,ASGDPLVREGEQY
TRBJ2-7,TRBV24-1,ATRGQEACYEQY
TRBJ1-5,TRBV19,ACGQPQH
TRBJ1-1,TRBV6-5,ASRLDRVMVGAF
TRBJ2-6,TRBV4-2,ASSHPPGQGGNPSGANVLT
TRBJ1-3,TRBV4-1,ASSQGRGGKTAAGTGNTIY
TRBJ1-4,TRBV5-1,ASSKGTENEKLF
TRBJ2-7,TRBV2,ASSEQYHEQY
TRBJ1-6,TRBV5-1,ASSPEGLRRSESPLH
TRBJ1-6,TRBV27,ASSLPGYNSPLH
TRBJ2-5,TRBV5-8,ASSSLRGTGGETQY
TRBJ2-2,TRBV18,ASSPQSGAPTGELF
TRBJ1-4,TRBV7-9,ASSPLQGIGEKLF
TRBJ2-5,TRBV2,ASSAIGVNQETQY
TRBJ1-3,TRBV6-5,ASRQGYGNTIY
TRBJ1-1,TRBV7-8,ASSTPQGRNTEAF
TRBJ2-1,TRBV7-9,ASSPRDRYNEQF
TRBJ2-3,TRBV5-4,ASSAPRADTQY
TRBJ1-6,TRBV11-2,ASSLAIGDSPLH
TRBJ1-2,TRBV6-5,ASRTPGGYGYT
TRBJ2-7,TRBV2,ATRDRPRDEQY
TRBJ1-2,TRBV13,ASSSRQGRGYT
TRBJ1-2,TRBV19,AIEVGGYGYT
TRBJ2-7,TRBV7-9,ASSPGDSYEQY
TRBJ2-3,TRBV28,ASSIVAGGTDTQY
TRBJ2-6,TRBV24-1,ATSDWTGGTSGANVLT
TRBJ1-6,TRBV9,ASSVAGNSNSPLH
TRBJ2-3,TRBV5-4,ASSNLAGGSYVDTDTQY
TRBJ1-1,TRBV28,ASSLRDRGTEAF
TRBJ1-2,TRBV6-5,ASIQTMLANYGYT
TRBJ2-7,TRBV27,ASARTSAYEQY
TRBJ1-2,TRBV3-1/TRBV3-2,ASSQESRVAGYT
TRBJ1-2,TRBV4-1,ASSPGQPYGYT
TRBJ1-6,TRBV7-2,ASSPPGALNSPLH
TRBJ2-7,TRBV6-5,ASSYSRDSYEQY